This T cell receptor beta chain appears in the sequencing data of a study of molecular identifiers for immune sequencing clone quantification. As for the study in general: The replicates split RNA from roughly 20,000 or 100,000 naive CD8 cells five ways and sequenced four.

Unmatched junction bases numbered 7, after V lost 3 bases and J lost 1 base. The length of the CDR3 is 19 residues. Germline CDR1 and CDR2: SNHLY and FYNNEI. Naive CD8 sequencing libraries were generated from around 20,000 to 1,000,000 sorted cells, with 10%, 30% or 50% RNA as input. Naive CD8 T cells, phenotype CD8+CD4-CCR7+CD45RA+, were sorted. TCRdb reprocessed the PCR reads via MiXCR and lists one record per CDR3 protein. The sample consists of 88,000 or so distinct CDR3 sequences, around a fifth of them appearing once. This clonotype came up many times. This rearrangement joins TRBV2 to TRBJ2-3; 16 nucleotides match TRBD2. The TCR sequence derives from a human donor in good health. Some libraries in this study had Jurkat cell RNA spiked in. The specimen was naive CD8+ T cells from blood, with Jurkat cell RNA spiked in. Subset described: FACS-sorted CD8+CD4-CCR7+CD45RA+ naive T cells. CDR3 DNA: TGTGCCAGCAGTGATAGTATGGGGACTAGCGGGGGGGGCACAGATACGCAGTATTTT. Translating it yields CASSDSMGTSGGGTDTQYF.